These 14 T cell receptor beta chains were sequenced from one sample in a study of lymphopenia after photon versus proton radiotherapy. TCRdb keeps only in-frame clones here, not all; method: immunoSEQ multiplex PCR. Of roughly 30,000 clones in the sample, 85% to 95% are singletons; the top ten hold around 0.72%. The source was peripheral blood, collected from a patient treated with photon-based radiotherapy. These receptors were taken from a woman between 50 and 59 years old with cholangiocarcinoma.

The rearrangement uses TRBV9 and TRBJ2-3; D ambiguous. The CDR3 length is 13 residues. Trimming cost V 0 bases and J 7 bases, with 9 bases left between them. Germline CDR1 reads SGDLS; CDR2 reads YYNGEE. The CDR3 spells CASSVDSGHTQYF. The CDR3 DNA follows: TGTGCCAGCAGCGTAGATTCGGGCCATACGCAGTATTTT.

This rearrangement joins TRBV27 to TRBJ2-7; no definite D call. Germline V gives CDR1 MNHEY, CDR2 SMNVEV (reference sequence). The CDR3 consists of 12 residues. V was pared by 2 bases and J by 2 bases, with 4 bases between. In DNA, the CDR3 is TGTGCCAGCAGTTTAGTCCCCTACGAGCAGTACTTC. This gives the protein CASSLVPYEQYF.

V gene TRBV27 combines with J gene TRBJ1-1; D is ambiguous. The V and J ends lost 8 bases and 0 bases respectively, with 22 bases between them. This CDR3 is 17 amino acids long. Germline assignment: CDR1 MNHEY and CDR2 SMNVEV (reference sequence). The CDR3 nucleotides are TGTGCCAGCCATCCCTCGGTTGCCTGGAGCCTGAACACTGAAGCTTTCTTT. The encoded protein is CASHPSVAWSLNTEAFF.

J is TRBJ1-2 and V is TRBV4-3, with a weak D call TRBD1 (5 bases). The CDR3 sequence is 17 residues long. From germline, CDR1 is LGHNA and CDR2 YSLEER. Trimming took 1 base from V and 4 from J, leaving 19 bases between them. As DNA, the CDR3 is TGCGCCAGCAGCCAAGGCCCCGCCGGATCAGGGTTCTATGGCTACACCTTC. Translating it yields CASSQGPAGSGFYGYTF.

V usage is TRBV7-9 and J usage is TRBJ2-7; TRBD2 matches 7 bases. The CDR3 covers 13 residues. V lost 5 bases, J lost 6 bases, and 7 bases stayed unmatched. CDR1 and CDR2 (germline): SEHNR, FQNEAQ (reference sequence). CDR3: CASSDRWEGEQYF. CDR3 DNA: TGTGCCAGCAGCGATCGATGGGAGGGCGAGCAGTACTTC.

The chain uses TRBV27 and TRBJ2-1, with TRBD2 as a possible D gene (7 bases). The CDR3 extends over 19 amino acids. Germline CDR1 reads MNHEY; CDR2 reads SMNVEV (reference sequence). V shed 7 bases and J shed 3 bases, with 28 bases lying between them. CDR3 in DNA: TGTGCCAGCACCTTCCTAACCCCCGGCGGGGGCTGGGGCTACAATGAGCAGTTCTTC. It yields the protein CASTFLTPGGGWGYNEQFF.

The gene calls are TRBV30 and TRBJ1-2; 7 nucleotides align to TRBD1. The length of the CDR3 is 17 residues. V shed 2 bases, J shed 2 bases, and the junction held 14 bases outside the gene matches. Germline loops: CDR1 GTSNPN, CDR2 SVGIG (reference sequence). DNA of the CDR3: TGTGCCTGGAGTTCATCCCGGACAGGCTACATCAACTATGGCTACACCTTC. Amino acids: CAWSSSRTGYINYGYTF.

In DNA form, the CDR3 reads TGTGCCAGCAGGGCCTCCGGGAGCTACGTCTATGGCTACACCTTC. It specifies CASRASGSYVYGYTF. The chain recombines TRBV6-5 with TRBJ1-2; D call uncertain. The germline V gene encodes CDR1 MNHEY and CDR2 SVGAGI. The CDR3 is 15 amino acids. V shed 6 bases and J shed 4 bases, with 18 bases lying between them.

V and J are TRBV10-3 and TRBJ2-3; D unresolved. V gave up 10 bases and J gave up 2 bases, with 16 bases separating them. CDR1 ENHRY and CDR2 SYGVKD come from the germline V gene. The CDR3 is made up of 14 amino acids. CDR3 protein: CATDPGENTDTQYF. CDR3 nucleotides: TGTGCCACAGATCCCGGCGAGAACACAGATACGCAGTATTTT.

The rearrangement uses TRBV21-1 and TRBJ1-6; the table's D call of TRBD1 was not tested on the DNA. TRBV21-1 is marked as a pseudogene. This CDR3 contains 15 residues. Here the CDR3 reads CASSKEGARNSPLHF. The CDR3 nucleotides are TGTGCCAGCAGCAAAGAGGGGGCCCGAAATTCACCCCTCCACTTT.

V and J are TRBV10-3 and TRBJ1-1; D is unresolved. Germline CDR1 ENHRY, CDR2 SYGVKD. Trimming left V 3 bases short and J 1 base short, with 6 bases between. CDR3 length: 13 amino acids. CDR3 DNA: TGTGCCATCAGTGAAGGGCAGAACACTGAAGCTTTCTTT. As protein: CAISEGQNTEAFF.

In this sample, this clone turned up once. One end of the junction fails to match germline, which may point to a read error. The genes are TRBV2 and TRBJ1-6; TRBD1 matches at 8 bases. Per germline, CDR1 SNHLY and CDR2 FYNNEI. The length of the CDR3 is 13 residues. The CDR3 nucleotides are TGTGCCAGCAGTGGGAAAGGACAGGGCAAGGCGGGCTTT. Its protein product is CASSGKGQGKAGF.

This chain uses TRBV28 with TRBJ1-5, with TRBD1 identical over 7 bases. This CDR3 comprises 14 residues. The V and J ends lost 5 bases and 2 bases, in that order; junction bases with no gene match: 3. Germline CDR1 MDHEN, CDR2 SYDVKM. The CDR3 bases are TGTGCCAGCAGTCCAGGACAGGGCAATCAGCCCCAGCATTTT. This sequence encodes CASSPGQGNQPQHF.

The rearrangement joins TRBV6-4 to TRBJ1-2; D might be TRBD1 (5 bases). Trimming shortened V by 0 bases and J by 7 bases, and 15 bases separated the two germline ends. This CDR3 has 15 residues. Germline lookup yields CDR1 MRHNA and CDR2 SNTAGT. The chain's CDR3 is CASSDSTGGYRGYTF. In nucleotides, the CDR3 is TGTGCCAGCAGTGACTCGACTGGGGGGTATCGTGGCTACACCTTC.